The clone carrying this T cell receptor (beta chain) has a single count. Relative to the germline gene, one junction end is altered; a read error may explain this. A mixed TRB-A/B primer pool amplified rearranged TRB by multiplex touch-down PCR. MiXCR, run by TCRdb on the multiplex PCR reads, gives a single entry per CDR3 protein. The table has about 9,400 distinct CDR3 sequences, 35% to 50% seen once. This entry comes from a study of T cell repertoires in aging, cancer and after chemotherapy. In the study overall: Donors were grouped into six age bands spanning 30 or younger through 70 or older. Repeat sampling of healthy donors over several months to years showed clear clonal overlap.

Peripheral blood genomic DNA, not sorted cells or RNA, was the template. CDR3 length equals 20 residues. CDR1 ENHRY and CDR2 SYGVKD come from the germline V gene. This sequence was found in a human donor in good health. V is TRBV10-3 and J is TRBJ2-3; 9 bases fit TRBD2. Sequences were obtained from blood. The CDR3 bases are TGTGCCAGCAGTTACTCGGCTAGCGGGGTAATTGTCTCTAGCACAGATACGCAGTATTTT. The encoded protein is CASSYSASGVIVSSTDTQYF.